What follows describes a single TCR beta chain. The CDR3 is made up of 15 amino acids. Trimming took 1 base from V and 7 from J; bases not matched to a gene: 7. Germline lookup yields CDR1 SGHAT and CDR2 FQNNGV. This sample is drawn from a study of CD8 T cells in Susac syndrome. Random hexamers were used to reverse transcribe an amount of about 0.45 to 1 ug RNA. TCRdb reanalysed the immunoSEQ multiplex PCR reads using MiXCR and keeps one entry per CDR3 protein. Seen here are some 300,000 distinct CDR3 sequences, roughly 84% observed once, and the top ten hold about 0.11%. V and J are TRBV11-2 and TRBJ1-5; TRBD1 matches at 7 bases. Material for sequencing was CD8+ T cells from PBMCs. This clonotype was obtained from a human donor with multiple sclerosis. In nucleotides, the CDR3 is TGTGCCAGCAGCTTAGCGACAGGGATCGGACAGCCCCAGCATTTT. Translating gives CASSLATGIGQPQHF.